The present TCR beta chain was sequenced within a study of OX40 agonist ivuxolimab in advanced cancers. This clone was seen more than once but under ten times. The repertoire was sequenced with immunoSEQ multiplex PCR; TCRdb's copy has only in-frame clones and lacks some. The sample records around 65,000 clones, roughly nine tenths being singletons. Germline assignment: CDR1 LNHDA and CDR2 SQIVND (reference sequence). V dropped 6 bases and J dropped 2 bases, with 11 bases sitting between them. The CDR3 sequence is 14 residues long. Material: CD4+ or CD8+ T cells sorted from blood, obtained in a trial of the OX40 agonist ivuxolimab. The chain recombines TRBV19 with TRBJ1-5; the D is unclear. The clonotype comes from an adult with an advanced solid tumor such as melanoma, head and neck, liver or kidney cancer. For the CDR3, the DNA is TGTGCCAGTAGGGTAGGAGGTGGCAATCAGCCCCAGCATTTT. It is translated as CASRVGGGNQPQHF. Looking up the rest from reference TRBV19 and TRBJ1-5 gives the full variable domain: DGGITQSPKYLFRKEGQNVTLSCEQNLNHDAMYWYRQDPGQGLRLIYYSQIVNDFQKGDIAEGYSVSREKKESFPLTVTSAQKNPTAFYLCASRVGGGNQPQHFGDGTRLSIL.